Listed below are T cell receptor beta chains from one sample, sequenced in a study of cytomegalovirus exposure and HLA in healthy donors. Sequencing was performed with immunoSEQ multiplex PCR; in TCRdb, only in-frame clones are kept and a portion is missing. There are about 59,000 clones in the sample; about four fifths occur only once, and roughly 4% lies in the top ten. The specimen sequenced was PBMCs. The receptors come from a middle-aged woman in good health and CMV-seronegative. The CDR3 runs from the conserved cysteine through the conserved F or W. The D gene is left open where the match is weak. Some rows have no size entry. The others give once, few or many, or a class for an expanded clone.

j_call cdr3_length clone_size v_call d_call cdr3_nt cdr3_aa
TRBJ1-1 14 . TRBV5-1 . TGCGCCAGCAGCTTTACACCCGCGAACACTGAAGCTTTCTTT CASSFTPANTEAFF
TRBJ2-5 17 . TRBV29-1 TRBD1 TGCAGCGCGCTGCTTTTAATACTTACAGGGGGCGTAGAGACCCAGTACTTC CSALLLILTGGVETQYF
TRBJ1-2 14 . TRBV7-9 . TGTGCCAGCAGCTCGACAGGAACTATCTATGGCTACACCTTC CASSSTGTIYGYTF
TRBJ2-3 11 . TRBV28 . TGTGCCAGCTCATCTACGGATACGCAGTATTTT CASSSTDTQYF
TRBJ1-4 14 . TRBV6-1 TRBD1 TGTGCCAGCAGCCCGGGACAGCCGAATGAAAAACTGTTTTTT CASSPGQPNEKLFF
TRBJ2-7 13 . TRBV7-9 . TGTGCCAGCAGCTTACTGGCCTCCTACGAGCAGTACTTC CASSLLASYEQYF
TRBJ2-5 13 . TRBV6-1 . TGTGCCAGCAGTGAAGGAAACTCGGGTTCGCAGTACTTC CASSEGNSGSQYF
TRBJ1-2 15 . TRBV19 TRBD1 TGTGCCAGTAGTAAACGGACAGGGAAAGACTATGGCTACACCTTC CASSKRTGKDYGYTF
TRBJ1-1 18 . TRBV28 . TGTGCCACCATACAGCCTCACCGCAGGGTGGGGAAGAACACTGAAGCTTTCTTT CATIQPHRRVGKNTEAFF
TRBJ2-7 14 . TRBV4-3 TRBD1 TGCGCCAGCAGCCCGACAGGGGGACTCTACGAGCAGTACTTC CASSPTGGLYEQYF
TRBJ2-1 15 . TRBV27 . TGTGCCAGCAGTTTATTAGGGGGCTCCTACAATGAGCAGTTCTTC CASSLLGGSYNEQFF
TRBJ2-3 18 . TRBV5-4 TRBD2 TGTGCCAGCAGTTTTGGGACTAGCGGGCTTACTAGCACAGATACGCAGTATTTT CASSFGTSGLTSTDTQYF
TRBJ2-7 17 . TRBV5-1 TRBD2 TGCGCCAGCAGCGGAAACTTGGGACTAGCGGGAGTCTACGAGCAGTACTTC CASSGNLGLAGVYEQYF
TRBJ2-7 15 . TRBV9 . TGTGCCAGCAGCCCCCAGCAGGGAGGAATACACGAGCAGTACTTC CASSPQQGGIHEQYF
TRBJ2-5 16 . TRBV5-4 TRBD1 TGTGCCAGCAGCTTGATAGGACAGGCCACTGGGGAGACCCAGTACTTC CASSLIGQATGETQYF
TRBJ1-3 14 . TRBV9 TRBD1 TGTGCCAGCAGCCAGGGACAGGGGGGAAACACCATATATTTT CASSQGQGGNTIYF
TRBJ2-1 15 . TRBV5-4 TRBD2 TGTGCCAGCAGCTTGGCTAGCGGGACCTACAATGAGCAGTTCTTC CASSLASGTYNEQFF
TRBJ1-3 16 . TRBV18 TRBD1 TGTGCCAGCTCACCCGGATTCGGGACAGTTGGAAACACCATATATTTT CASSPGFGTVGNTIYF
TRBJ1-1 14 . TRBV28 . TGTGCCAGCCGAGAGGGCTCCATGAACACTGAAGCTTTCTTT CASREGSMNTEAFF
TRBJ1-5 15 . TRBV7-2 . TGTGCCAGCAGCCCCGGAGGATATAGCAATCAGCCCCAGCATTTT CASSPGGYSNQPQHF
TRBJ2-3 17 . TRBV5-4 . TGTGCCAGCAGCCCGGGGAGTGGCGGGATAAGCACAGATACGCAGTATTTT CASSPGSGGISTDTQYF
TRBJ2-7 19 . TRBV27 TRBD2 TGTGCCAGCAGTTTATCTGAGGCAGGTTCCGGGACTAGAGGTTCCGAGCAGTACTTC CASSLSEAGSGTRGSEQYF
TRBJ1-4 15 . TRBV18 TRBD1 TGTGCCAGCTCACGTGAGACAGGGGCGAGAGAAAAACTGTTTTTT CASSRETGAREKLFF
TRBJ2-5 15 . TRBV5-6 . TGTGCCAGCAGCCCCCCGCCGGGACAAGAAGAGACCCAGTACTTC CASSPPPGQEETQYF
TRBJ2-3 18 . TRBV12-2 . TGTGCAAGTCGCGGGACTAGCGGGAGAAGGGTGAGCTCAGATACGCAGTATTTT CASRGTSGRRVSSDTQYF
TRBJ2-7 12 . TRBV6-4 . TGTGCCAGCAGTGACGGGCTTGGCGAGCAGTACTTC CASSDGLGEQYF
TRBJ2-2 15 few TRBV7-6 TRBD1 TGTGCCAGCAGCTTTGCAGGGGGCGCGGGCGGGGAGCTGTTTTTT CASSFAGGAGGELFF
TRBJ2-7 11 . TRBV5-4 . TGTGCCAGCAGCTCCTCCTACGAGCAGTACTTC CASSSSYEQYF
TRBJ2-1 15 once TRBV5-1 TRBD2 TGCGCCAGCAGCTTTAGCGGGAGCTCCTACAATGAGCAGTTCTTC CASSFSGSSYNEQFF
TRBJ2-2 14 . TRBV11-3 TRBD1 TGTGCCAGCAGCTTTACAGGGGGCACCGGGGAGCTGTTTTTT CASSFTGGTGELFF
TRBJ2-2 17 . TRBV4-2 . TGTGCCAGCAGCCAAGATTTATGGACAGCGAACACCGGGGAGCTGTTTTTT CASSQDLWTANTGELFF
TRBJ2-7 14 . TRBV18 TRBD1 TGTGCCAGCTCACCCCGGGACAGCTCCTACGAGCAGTACTTC CASSPRDSSYEQYF
TRBJ2-2 14 once TRBV5-6 TRBD2 TGTGCCAGCAGCTCGGGACTAAGTACCGGGGAGCTGTTTTTT CASSSGLSTGELFF
TRBJ1-1 13 . TRBV19 . TGTGCCAGTAGGTGGGGAGAGGAAACTGAAGCTTTCTTT CASRWGEETEAFF
TRBJ2-1 15 . TRBV7-2 TRBD2 TGTGCCAGCAGCCAACTTAGCGGGAGTACCAATGAGCAGTTCTTC CASSQLSGSTNEQFF
TRBJ1-4 14 . TRBV2 . TGTGCCAGCAGTGAACAGGGCTCTCATGAAAAACTGTTTTTT CASSEQGSHEKLFF